This T cell receptor beta chain was captured by sequencing in a study of blood T cell repertoires in COVID-19. Profiling relied on immunoSEQ multiplex PCR, and the TCRdb table lists in-frame clones only, not all of them. Of 150,000 to 200,000 clones listed, about four fifths are singletons. The germline V gene has CDR1 KGHSH and CDR2 LQKENI. The CDR3 totals 17 residues. J was trimmed by 1 base and V by 2 bases; bases with no gene match: 9. Material: peripheral blood. The receptor comes from a man between 60 and 70 years old with active or convalescent COVID-19. The rearrangement uses TRBV18 and TRBJ1-1, with 8 bases identical to TRBD1. The CDR3 nucleotides are TGTGCCAGCTCACCAGGCCAGGGGGCTCTTCCGAACACTGAAGCTTTCTTT. Protein sequence: CASSPGQGALPNTEAFF. The whole variable domain, filled in from reference TRBV18 and TRBJ1-1, reads NAGVMQNPRHLVRRRGQEARLRCSPMKGHSHVYWYRQLPEEGLKFMVYLQKENIIDESGMPKERFSAEFPKEGPSILRIQQVVRGDSAAYFCASSPGQGALPNTEAFFGQGTRLTVV.